This TCR beta chain was captured in a study of T cell responses to AZD1222 COVID-19 vaccine. With respect to this clone: Antigen: not known.

Deletions cut 2 bases from V and 0 bases from J, with 11 bases between. The CDR3 sequence is 15 residues long. CDR1 is ENHRY and CDR2 is SYGVKD in the germline V gene. Regarding the study as a whole: Females made up more of the donors, who were largely white British, and clonal diversity may have come out too low.

The method was immunoSEQ multiplex PCR; TCRdb's version includes in-frame clones alone and lacks a portion of them. The sample records around 72,000 clones, around 82% being singletons. V and J are TRBV10-3 and TRBJ2-7; D possibly matches TRBD1 or TRBD2 (5 bases each). Sample: peripheral blood, taken on day 0 of AZD1222 vaccination. The TCR comes from an adult in good health. This CDR3 is CAISEGRGSSYEQYF. DNA for the CDR3: TGTGCCATCAGTGAGGGACGGGGCAGCTCCTACGAGCAGTACTTC.